This T cell receptor (beta chain) is from a study of control samples from healthy donors and cancer patients (dated by TCRdb to about 2020). Regarding this clone: Its antigen target is currently unknown. No base quality information exists; no much larger clone differs at one position.

V gives up 5 bases and J gives up 5 bases, and the segment between their germline ends measures 12 bases. In the germline V gene, CDR1 corresponds to MNHEY and CDR2 to SVGAGI. The CDR3 spans 13 residues, from the cysteine through the phenylalanine. The DNA shown is the 39-base CDR3, in frame from base 1. Library preparation used the immunoSEQ multiplex PCR assay. TCRdb took this table from immuneACCESS and kept in-frame rearrangements with V and J called. Such tables lack part of the clones; where checked against another copy, unresolved V genes explain under half of the gap, and the rest is unexplained. The table for this sample lists 150,000 to 200,000 clones; around 92% of them were counted only once. The top ten constitute about 2.1% of the sample.

This sequence uses TRBV6-5 and TRBJ1-1; TRBD1 is a weak D gene call, 5 bases matching. This clonotype was obtained from a woman in her thirties or forties in good health. Input material: blood. DNA sequence: TGTGCCAGCAGTCCCGGGACGGAGACTGAAGCTTTCTTT. This translates into CASSPGTETEAFF.